This is a list of T cell receptor beta chains from one sample in a study of tumor-infiltrating lymphocytes in primary liver carcinoma. Each CDR3 protein gets one entry after TCRdb re-called the multiplex PCR reads with MiXCR. In the table there are about 84,000 distinct CDR3 sequences, around 70% of which are singletons. Sequenced sample: liver tumor tissue from sampling region 1. The receptors were gathered from a man in his forties or fifties with primary liver carcinoma and hepatitis B virus infection. Both conserved end residues are part of each CDR3. Fields, in order: clone size, J gene, V gene, D gene, CDR3 protein, CDR3 DNA. The D gene is left open where the match is weak. Rows may omit the clone size; those that give it use once, few, many or a size class.

size: once; J: TRBJ2-1; V: TRBV11-2; D: TRBD2; CDR3: CVSSLDLAGVEEPFF; DNA: TGTGTCAGCAGCTTAGACCTAGCGGGAGTGGAAGAGCCGTTCTTC
size: -; J: TRBJ1-5; V: TRBV11-2; D: -; CDR3: CGSSSPRQPQHF; DNA: TGTGGCAGCAGCTCGCCGCGACAGCCCCAGCATTTT
size: -; J: TRBJ2-1; V: TRBV4-1; D: TRBD2; CDR3: CASSPAGVYNEQFF; DNA: TGCGCCAGCAGCCCGGCGGGAGTATACAATGAGCAGTTCTTC
size: -; J: TRBJ2-3; V: TRBV12-3/TRBV12-4; D: TRBD2; CDR3: CASTEVAGATDTQYF; DNA: TGTGCCAGCACTGAGGTAGCGGGCGCCACAGATACGCAGTATTTT
size: many; J: TRBJ2-1; V: TRBV11-2; D: -; CDR3: CASSLGTHNEQFF; DNA: TGTGCCAGCAGCTTAGGGACCCACAATGAGCAGTTCTTC
size: -; J: TRBJ2-7; V: TRBV13; D: TRBD2; CDR3: CASSSHSGGSYEQYF; DNA: TGTGCCAGCAGCTCCCACAGCGGGGGGTCCTACGAGCAGTACTTC
size: -; J: TRBJ1-1; V: TRBV4-1; D: TRBD1; CDR3: CASSQVPDRVAEAFF; DNA: TGCGCGAGCAGCCAAGTTCCTGACAGGGTTGCTGAAGCTTTCTTT
size: -; J: TRBJ2-5; V: TRBV12-3/TRBV12-4; D: TRBD1; CDR3: CDSGSRDRESQETQYF; DNA: TGTGACAGCGGTTCCCGGGACAGGGAATCCCAAGAGACCCAATACTTC
size: once; J: TRBJ2-2; V: TRBV11-2; D: -; CDR3: CASIPNVEQANTGELFF; DNA: TGTGCCAGCATCCCCAATGTGGAACAAGCGAACACCGGGGAGCTGTTTTTT
size: -; J: TRBJ1-1; V: TRBV20-1; D: -; CDR3: CSVGPFTEAFF; DNA: TGCAGTGTGGGTCCGTTCACTGAAGCTTTCTTT
size: many; J: TRBJ2-7; V: TRBV28; D: -; CDR3: CASSSSGDYRASYEQYF; DNA: TGTGCCAGCAGTTCCTCAGGGGACTACAGGGCCTCCTACGAGCAGTACTTC
size: many; J: TRBJ1-2; V: TRBV5-6; D: TRBD1; CDR3: CASSSQGARNYGYTF; DNA: TGTGCCAGCAGCTCACAGGGGGCTAGGAACTATGGCTACACCTTC
size: -; J: TRBJ2-5; V: TRBV5-1; D: TRBD1; CDR3: CASSLSQQGFETQYF; DNA: TGCGCCAGCAGCTTGTCACAACAGGGGTTCGAGACCCAGTACTTC
size: -; J: TRBJ2-2; V: TRBV28; D: -; CDR3: CASSLQGNTGELFF; DNA: TGTGCCAGCAGTTTACAGGGGAACACCGGGGAGCTGTTTTTT
size: -; J: TRBJ2-7; V: TRBV29-1; D: TRBD1; CDR3: CRVFGQADYEQYF; DNA: TGCCGCGTTTTCGGACAGGCCGACTACGAGCAGTACTTC
size: many; J: TRBJ2-1; V: TRBV10-3; D: -; CDR3: CAISEQGSNEQFF; DNA: TGTGCCATCAGTGAACAGGGAAGCAATGAGCAGTTCTTC
size: -; J: TRBJ2-3; V: TRBV6-5; D: TRBD1; CDR3: CASSAGQGGRDTQYF; DNA: TGTGCCAGCAGTGCGGGACAGGGGGGCAGAGATACGCAGTATTTT
size: -; J: TRBJ2-3; V: TRBV11-2; D: -; CDR3: CASNAWADTQYF; DNA: TGTGCCAGTAACGCTTGGGCAGATACACAGTATTTT
size: -; J: TRBJ2-1; V: TRBV10-1; D: -; CDR3: CASSQSIYPLDDQFF; DNA: TGCGCCAGCAGTCAGTCGATTTATCCCCTCGATGACCAATTCTTC
size: -; J: TRBJ2-7; V: TRBV27; D: TRBD1; CDR3: CASSGRNRDSPSYEQYF; DNA: TGTGCCAGCAGTGGAAGAAACCGGGACAGCCCTTCCTACGAGCAGTACTTC
size: -; J: TRBJ1-1; V: TRBV4-2; D: TRBD1; CDR3: CANSQGLQGGNTEAFF; DNA: TGTGCCAACAGCCAAGGGCTTCAGGGGGGGAACACTGAGGCTTTCTTT
size: -; J: TRBJ2-3; V: TRBV14; D: -; CDR3: CASSLLAGTNRQYF; DNA: TGTGCCAGCAGCCTCTTGGCTGGCACAAATAGGCAGTATTTT
size: once; J: TRBJ1-5; V: TRBV12-3/TRBV12-4; D: -; CDR3: CAISLAISDQPQHF; DNA: TGTGCCATCAGTTTAGCAATCTCAGATCAGCCCCAGCATTTT
size: -; J: TRBJ2-5; V: TRBV25-1; D: -; CDR3: CASSAAEGCQETQYF; DNA: TGTGCCAGCAGTGCCGCGGAGGGCTGTCAAGAGACCCAATACTTC
size: -; J: TRBJ2-3; V: TRBV11-2; D: -; CDR3: CANSLVGAGSGGDTQYF; DNA: TGTGCCAACAGCTTAGTCGGCGCGGGGTCGGGTGGGGATACGCAGTATTTT
size: -; J: TRBJ2-7; V: TRBV5-4; D: -; CDR3: CASSFSGKSYEQYF; DNA: TGTGCCAGCAGTTTCTCTGGGAAATCCTACGAGCAGTACTTC
size: -; J: TRBJ1-2; V: TRBV11-2; D: -; CDR3: CASREMDTTYVHTF; DNA: TGTGCCAGCAGAGAGATGGACACCACCTATGTCCACACCTTC
size: -; J: TRBJ2-5; V: TRBV6-5; D: -; CDR3: CASSSGIVQETQYF; DNA: TGTGCCAGCAGTTCTGGGATAGTACAAGAGACCCAGTATTTC
size: -; J: TRBJ2-1; V: TRBV12-3/TRBV12-4; D: -; CDR3: CASSSNLWGISYNEQFF; DNA: TGTGCCAGCAGTTCCAACTTGTGGGGCATCTCCTACAATGAGCAGTTCTTC
size: -; J: TRBJ1-5; V: TRBV2; D: TRBD1; CDR3: CASRKGQGKGQPQHF; DNA: TGTGCCAGCAGAAAGGGACAGGGAAAAGGTCAGCCCCAGCATTTT
size: -; J: TRBJ2-5; V: TRBV29-1; D: -; CDR3: CSVWAVTGTQYF; DNA: TGCAGCGTTTGGGCGGTAACGGGGACCCAGTACTTC
size: -; J: TRBJ1-4; V: TRBV6-6; D: -; CDR3: CASSTWGRRGEEKPFF; DNA: TGTGCCAGCAGTACCTGGGGACGCCGGGGAGAAGAAAAACCGTTTTTT
size: -; J: TRBJ1-1; V: TRBV29-1; D: -; CDR3: CSVERNTGAFF; DNA: TGCAGCGTTGAACGGAATACTGGAGCTTTCTTT